The 30 T cell receptor beta chains listed next were all sequenced from one sample in a study of T cells after yellow fever vaccination. From the 5' RACE reads, TCRdb called clonotypes with MiXCR, one entry per CDR3 protein. The table includes roughly 310,000 distinct CDR3 sequences, 7.5% to 9% detected once. Sequencing was performed on PBMCs, taken on the day of the first yellow fever vaccination. The receptors come from a man between 18 and 35 years old who received the YFV17D yellow fever vaccine.

This clonotype was detected a few times. This chain links TRBV5-1 with TRBJ2-3, with 8 bases fitting TRBD2. Germline CDR1 and CDR2: SGHRS and YFSETQ. Trimming at V came to 0 bases and at J to 6 bases, leaving 3 bases not matched to a gene. The CDR3 sequence is 14 residues long. The CDR3 spells CASSLEVAGDTQYF. The CDR3, as DNA: TGCGCCAGCAGCTTGGAAGTAGCGGGGGATACGCAGTATTTT. Using reference TRBV5-1 and TRBJ2-3 for the parts outside the CDR3, the full variable domain is KAGVTQTPRYLIKTRGQQVTLSCSPISGHRSVSWYQQTPGQGLQFLFEYFSETQRNKGNFPGRFSGRQFSNSRSEMNVSTLELGDSALYLCASSLEVAGDTQYFGPGTRLTVL.

This clonotype was observed a handful of times. V and J are TRBV15 and TRBJ2-5; D gene ambiguous. The CDR3 has 15 amino acids. V was clipped by 0 bases and J by 2 bases, with 10 bases between them. Germline-derived CDR1 and CDR2 are LNHNV and YYDKDF (reference sequence). The CDR3 loop is CATSRDSAEQETQYF. The CDR3 DNA reads as TGTGCCACCAGCAGAGATTCGGCGGAACAAGAGACCCAGTACTTC.

Only a few counts were recorded for this clonotype. The chain recombines TRBV7-2 with TRBJ1-1; tentative D call: TRBD1 (5 bases). Germline-derived CDR1 and CDR2 are SGHTA and FQGNSA. The CDR3 length is 14 residues. V dropped 3 bases and J dropped 6 bases, with 14 bases sitting between them. For the CDR3, the DNA is TGTGCCAGCAGCTTTCGAGCGGGGACGTCTGAAGCTTTCTTT. Its protein product is CASSFRAGTSEAFF. Full variable domain (rest looked up from reference TRBV7-2 and TRBJ1-1): GAGVSQSPSNKVTEKGKDVELRCDPISGHTALYWYRQSLGQGLEFLIYFQGNSAPDKSGLPSDRFSAERTGGSVSTLTIQRTQQEDSAVYLCASSFRAGTSEAFFGQGTRLTVV.

The rearrangement links TRBV7-6 to TRBJ2-1; D gene ambiguous. V lost 6 bases to trimming and J lost 8 bases, with 14 bases between them. The germline V gene encodes CDR1 SGHVS and CDR2 FNYEAQ. This CDR3 is 13 amino acids long. The CDR3 region is CASSLGSWYEQFF. DNA of the CDR3: TGTGCCAGCAGTTTGGGATCTTGGTATGAGCAGTTCTTC.

V is TRBV27 and J is TRBJ2-1, with D perhaps TRBD1 or TRBD2 (5 bases each). V was trimmed by 1 base and J by 1 base, leaving 11 bases between them. The CDR3 runs to 16 residues. Germline loops: CDR1 MNHEY, CDR2 SMNVEV (reference sequence). The CDR3, as DNA: TGTGCCAGCAGTTTATTCCCCGGGACGTCCTACAATGAGCAGTTCTTC. Translation: CASSLFPGTSYNEQFF.

J is TRBJ2-1 and V is TRBV6-1; D may be TRBD1 (5 bases). Germline-derived CDR1 and CDR2 are MNHNS and SASEGT. Trimming removed 3 bases at V and 2 bases at J, with 14 bases between. The CDR3 sequence is 16 residues long. Here the CDR3 DNA reads TGTGCCAGCAGTGACCGAGGACAAGGAGCCTACAATGAGCAGTTCTTC. Protein: CASSDRGQGAYNEQFF.

This clonotype was recorded many times. V usage is TRBV5-1 and J usage is TRBJ2-7; possible D gene TRBD1, 6 bases. CDR1 is SGHRS, CDR2 YFSETQ, per germline. This CDR3 has 16 residues. Trimming shortened V by 0 bases and J by 3 bases, and 16 bases separated the two germline ends. The CDR3 DNA follows: TGCGCCAGCAGCTTGGGGACAGCCCTATGGGACTACGAGCAGTACTTC. Encoded protein: CASSLGTALWDYEQYF.

A few counts support this clonotype. An end of the junction does not agree with germline; a read error may underlie this. The chain links TRBV12-3 or TRBV12-4 to TRBJ1-1, with a tentative D call TRBD1 (5 bases). The CDR3 contains 14 residues. The CDR3 DNA sequence: TGTGCCAGCAGCTCCACCCAAAAGGACACCGAAGCTTTCTTT. It encodes CASSSTQKDTEAFF.

Only a few counts were recorded for this clonotype. The chain couples TRBV5-6 to TRBJ2-5; D is perhaps TRBD1 (5 bases). The germline V gene has CDR1 SGHDT and CDR2 YYEEEE. V lost 1 base and J 7 bases, leaving 17 bases between the germline ends. CDR3 length: 15 residues. CDR3 sequence (DNA): TGTGCCAGCAGCTTGTTCGCGACAGCCGCAGGGACCCAGTACTTC. Protein sequence: CASSLFATAAGTQYF.

This clonotype occurred a few times. CDR3 coding DNA: TGTGCCAGCAGCCTCAACTCCGGGACAGCAAAGGATACGCAGTATTTT. Encoded protein: CASSLNSGTAKDTQYF. V gene TRBV7-6 combines with J gene TRBJ2-3; 7 nucleotides align to TRBD1. Germline CDR1 is SGHVS and CDR2 is FNYEAQ. The V and J ends lost 5 bases and 6 bases, in that order; junction bases with no gene match: 14. This CDR3 comprises 16 residues.

This clonotype appeared a few times. This chain connects TRBV12-3 or TRBV12-4 to TRBJ2-7; D ambiguous. The CDR3 is 13 amino acids. Trimming took off 8 bases at V and 1 base at J, with 12 bases between the two ends. CDR3: CASGMDGSYEQYF. DNA for the CDR3: TGTGCCAGCGGTATGGACGGGTCCTACGAGCAGTACTTC.

This clonotype was seen a few times. V usage is TRBV7-3 and J usage is TRBJ1-5; weak D call: TRBD1 (6 bases). In germline, CDR1 is SGHTA, CDR2 FQGTGA. CDR3 length: 15 residues. Deletions cut 4 bases from V and 1 base from J, with 11 bases between. The CDR3 region has the DNA TGTGCCAGCAGCTCCCAGGGGTGGAGCAATCAGCCCCAGCATTTT. Translated, it gives CASSSQGWSNQPQHF.

The chain couples TRBV30 to TRBJ1-2, with D perhaps TRBD1 (5 bases). The CDR3 length is 14 residues. V lost 0 bases and J 7 bases, leaving 15 bases between the germline ends. CDR1 and CDR2 from the germline V gene are GTSNPN and SVGIG (reference sequence). The CDR3 here is CAWSVLLGLGGYTF. In nucleotides, the CDR3 is TGTGCCTGGAGTGTTCTCTTGGGACTTGGTGGCTACACCTTC.

This clonotype was seen more than once but under ten times. The chain combines TRBV3-1 with TRBJ1-2, with 11 bases lining up with TRBD1. The CDR3 covers 15 residues. Germline values: CDR1 LGHDT, CDR2 YNNKEL (reference sequence). The J segment lost 5 bases and the V segment lost 2 bases, leaving 4 bases of the junction unmatched. The CDR3 bases are TGTGCCAGCAGCCAACCGGGACAGGGGGATTATGGCTACACCTTC. This codes for CASSQPGQGDYGYTF.

This clonotype appeared many times. The rearrangement uses TRBV20-1 and TRBJ2-1; TRBD2 matches 14 bases. The CDR3 has 13 residues. In germline, CDR1 is DFQATT, CDR2 SNEGSKA (reference sequence). V was clipped by 8 bases and J by 6 bases; unmatched bases: 3. This chain's CDR3 is CSKTSGGANEQFF. The CDR3 DNA follows: TGCAGTAAGACTAGCGGGGGGGCCAATGAGCAGTTCTTC.

V and J are TRBV10-3 and TRBJ2-2; D is possibly TRBD1 (6 bases). V was shortened by 10 bases and J by 2 bases, with 11 bases between the two germline ends. The CDR3 has 13 amino acids. In germline, CDR1 is ENHRY, CDR2 SYGVKD. The CDR3 spells CATRTDNTGELFF. In DNA, the CDR3 is TGTGCCACACGGACAGATAACACCGGGGAGCTGTTTTTT.

This clonotype was detected a few times. The J gene is TRBJ1-1, the V gene TRBV12-3 or TRBV12-4; no firm D call. The CDR3 loop spans 11 amino acids. Deletions cut 3 bases from V and 5 bases from J, with 4 bases between. For the CDR3, the DNA is TGTGCCAGCAGTTTCCCGACTGAAGCTTTCTTT. It translates to CASSFPTEAFF.

The rearrangement joins TRBV14 to TRBJ1-4; possible D gene TRBD1, 5 bases. V lost 4 bases to trimming and J lost 7 bases, with 19 bases between them. Germline V gene data show CDR1 as SGHDN and CDR2 as FVKESK. The CDR3 spans 16 residues. DNA of the CDR3: TGTGCCAGCAGCCTAAACCCGGGGGACCTCGGTGAAAAACTGTTTTTT. Encoded protein: CASSLNPGDLGEKLFF. Together with reference TRBV14 and TRBJ1-4, the CDR3 gives the full variable domain: EAGVTQFPSHSVIEKGQTVTLRCDPISGHDNLYWYRRVMGKEIKFLLHFVKESKQDESGMPNNRFLAERTGGTYSTLKVQPAELEDSGVYFCASSLNPGDLGEKLFFGSGTQLSVL.

The sample holds many counts of this clonotype. The gene calls are TRBV12-3 or TRBV12-4 and TRBJ2-4, with 9 nucleotides matching TRBD2. V lost 11 bases to trimming and J lost 4 bases; unmatched junction nucleotides: 9. The CDR3 contains 14 residues. The CDR3 DNA follows: TGTGCCTCCGCCGGCGGGGGGGCAAAAAACATTCAGTACTTC. Encoded protein: CASAGGGAKNIQYF.

The CDR3 sequence: CSASRGNYGYTF. The CDR3 nucleotides read TGCAGCGCCTCCCGCGGGAACTATGGCTACACCTTC. The V gene is TRBV29-1, the J gene TRBJ1-2; D unresolved. V dropped 7 bases and J dropped 2 bases, with 11 bases sitting between them. In germline, CDR1 is SQVTM, CDR2 ANQGSEA. This CDR3 spans 12 amino acids. Full variable domain (missing parts from reference TRBV29-1 and TRBJ1-2): SAVISQKPSRDICQRGTSLTIQCQVDSQVTMMFWYRQQPGQSLTLIATANQGSEATYESGFVIDKFPISRPNLTFSTLTVSNMSPEDSSIYLCSASRGNYGYTFGSGTRLTVV.

Only a few counts were recorded for this clonotype. The chain combines TRBV20-1 with TRBJ2-1; perhaps TRBD2 as D (7 bases). Trimming left V 3 bases short and J 4 bases short, with 19 bases between. The CDR3 runs 16 residues. The germline gives CDR1 DFQATT, CDR2 SNEGSKA (reference sequence). CDR3 loop: CSASSIEAGAYNEQFF. CDR3 DNA: TGCAGTGCTAGTAGCATCGAGGCGGGGGCATACAATGAGCAGTTCTTC.

This clonotype appeared a few times. The rearrangement joins TRBV5-1 to TRBJ2-5; 8 bases line up with TRBD1. V shed 1 base, J shed 4 bases, and the junction held 6 bases outside the gene matches. This CDR3 spans 15 amino acids. Germline lookup yields CDR1 SGHRS and CDR2 YFSETQ. CDR3 sequence: CASSLLGQGGETQYF. CDR3 in DNA: TGCGCCAGCAGCTTGCTTGGACAGGGAGGAGAGACCCAGTACTTC.

This clonotype was counted many times. CDR3: CASSKGLYSLAKNIQYF. DNA of the CDR3: TGTGCCAGTAGTAAGGGACTTTACTCACTAGCCAAAAACATTCAGTACTTC. The chain is built from TRBV19 and TRBJ2-4; perhaps TRBD2 as D (6 bases). CDR3 length: 17 amino acids. Trimming cost V 4 bases and J 0 bases, with 16 bases left between them. Germline CDR1 reads LNHDA; CDR2 reads SQIVND (reference sequence).

At least ten counts were recorded for this clonotype. The V and J genes are TRBV7-9 and TRBJ1-2, with 7 bases aligning to TRBD1. This CDR3 region has 15 residues. The trim removed 1 base at V and 0 bases at J, leaving 2 bases unmatched. From germline, CDR1 is SEHNR and CDR2 FQNEAQ (reference sequence). The CDR3 DNA is TGTGCCAGCAGCTTAGGACAGGGAACTAACTATGGCTACACCTTC. It yields the protein CASSLGQGTNYGYTF.

This clonotype was seen more than once but under ten times. This CDR3 reads CASSTTGAGDTGELFF. CDR3 nucleotides: TGTGCCAGCAGCACAACTGGGGCGGGGGACACCGGGGAGCTGTTTTTT. This chain connects TRBV7-3 to TRBJ2-2; 7 bases align to TRBD2. This CDR3 spans 16 amino acids. Germline loops: CDR1 SGHTA, CDR2 FQGTGA. The V segment lost 5 bases and the J segment 3 bases; nucleotides outside the gene matches: 9.

This clonotype showed up just a few times. V gene TRBV10-3 combines with J gene TRBJ2-5, with 12 bases matching TRBD2. Trimming at V came to 3 bases and at J to 7 bases, leaving 6 bases not matched to a gene. Germline V gene lookup returns CDR1 ENHRY and CDR2 SYGVKD. The CDR3 is made up of 15 amino acids. Written as DNA, the CDR3 is TGTGCCATCAGTGACGCTAGCGGGGGGGCAGTGACCCAGTACTTC. Translating it yields CAISDASGGAVTQYF.

This clonotype showed up many times. V is TRBV5-1 and J is TRBJ1-1, with 7 bases that match TRBD1. Losses at the gene ends were 7 bases for V and 0 bases for J; bases not matched to a gene: 12. Germline V gene data show CDR1 as SGHRS and CDR2 as YFSETQ. The CDR3 is 16 amino acids. The CDR3 region has the DNA TGCGCCAGCCGACGGACAGGCCGGCCGATGAACACTGAAGCTTTCTTT. Translating gives CASRRTGRPMNTEAFF.

This sequence joins TRBV10-3 and TRBJ2-3; 8 bases are a match to TRBD2. Trimming at V came to 6 bases and at J to 2 bases, leaving 7 bases not matched to a gene. The CDR3 covers 15 residues. Germline CDR1 is ENHRY and CDR2 is SYGVKD. The chain's CDR3 is CAISGGGGSTDTQYF. CDR3 coding DNA: TGTGCCATCAGCGGGGGGGGGGGATCCACAGATACGCAGTATTTT.

The chain employs TRBV30 and TRBJ2-1; D possibly corresponds to TRBD1 (6 bases). Germline V gene sequence: CDR1 GTSNPN, CDR2 SVGIG (reference sequence). The CDR3 extends over 14 amino acids. Trimming left V 0 bases short and J 5 bases short, with 11 bases between. The CDR3 nucleotides are TGTGCCTGGAGTGTAGTGGGGGCCAACAATGAGCAGTTCTTC. This translates into CAWSVVGANNEQFF.

This clonotype occurred a few times. This sequence joins TRBV7-2 and TRBJ2-5; 10 bases align to TRBD2. After removal of 6 bases from V and 4 bases from J, the junction contained 11 bases not matched to a gene. This CDR3 has 16 residues. Looked up from germline, CDR1 is SGHTA and CDR2 is FQGNSA. In nucleotides, the CDR3 is TGTGCCAGCAGGCGGGCTAGCGGGGGAGCGGCAGAGACCCAGTACTTC. Translation gives CASRRASGGAAETQYF.